This paragraph covers one TCR beta chain sequence. Its antigen is currently unknown. A universal primer site was incorporated via template switching, and the cDNA contained unique molecular identifiers. TCRdb independently ran MiXCR on the 5' RACE reads; one entry per CDR3 protein. The sample comprises fewer than 350,000 distinct CDR3 sequences, 8% to 9% of which are singletons, and less than 2.5% rests with the top ten. The data are from a study of identical twins. CDR1 is MRHNA, CDR2 SNTAGT, per germline. This CDR3 is built from 14 residues. The V and J ends lost 5 bases and 4 bases respectively, with 12 bases between them. Whole-study results and caveats: In monozygotic twins, models underestimated the sharing of out-of-frame TCR alpha. Conclusions rested on cross-sectional statistics rather than following the same donors.

This sample also belongs to another study, concerning yellow fever vaccine responses in identical twins.

This chain joins TRBV6-4 and TRBJ2-1; no definite D call. The clonotype comes from a woman aged 18-30 years in good health. Specimen: memory (CD45RO+) T cells sorted from blood. CDR3 sequence reads: CASSSRGVYNEQFF. CDR3 DNA sequence: TGTGCCAGCAGTTCAAGAGGAGTATACAATGAGCAGTTCTTC.